This T cell receptor (beta chain) was captured in a study of T cells after posttransplantation cyclophosphamide. CDR1 is SGHTA, CDR2 FQGNSA, per germline. The CDR3 covers 17 residues. The ends lost 4 bases at V and 1 base at J; junction bases unmatched: 11. Here immunoSEQ multiplex PCR was the method, and the copy in TCRdb shows in-frame clones only, minus some. Altogether 25,000 to 35,000 clones were found in the sample, and no singletons occur. The V call is TRBV7-2, the J call TRBJ2-5; 8 nucleotides match TRBD2. This receptor was identified in a woman aged 30 to 39 in good health and a related stem cell transplant donor. Sequenced input: PBMCs. This CDR3 reads CASSSKYRGGGQETQYF. The CDR3 DNA reads as TGTGCCAGCAGCTCGAAATATCGGGGGGGCGGCCAAGAGACCCAGTACTTC. Using reference TRBV7-2 and TRBJ2-5 for the parts outside the CDR3, the full variable domain is GAGVSQSPSNKVTEKGKDVELRCDPISGHTALYWYRQSLGQGLEFLIYFQGNSAPDKSGLPSDRFSAERTGGSVSTLTIQRTQQEDSAVYLCASSSKYRGGGQETQYFGPGTRLLVL.